Listed below are T cell receptor beta chains from one sample, sequenced in a study of vaccination and CD4 T cells after COVID-19. Which antigens these TCRs recognize remains unknown. Each CDR3 protein is one row after TCRdb ran MiXCR on the PCR reads. Of over 8,000 distinct CDR3 sequences listed, 55% to 70% are singletons. Sequenced: CD4+ T cells from blood, cultured in vitro. The source of these receptors is a human donor who had recovered from COVID-19. CDR3s leave out the opening cysteine and the closing phenylalanine or tryptophan. The order of the fields is J gene, clone size, CDR3 length, V gene, CDR3 protein. Expanded clones get a size class; other rows say once, few or many, or leave the size out.

>TRBJ1-6|.|11|TRBV6-4
ASSGTADSPLH
>TRBJ2-7|.|14|TRBV6-1
ASRAIAGAEGYEQY
>TRBJ2-1|.|11|TRBV11-3
ASSLSLNNEQF
>TRBJ2-7|once|13|TRBV20-1
SARAPGLAGNEQY
>TRBJ1-2|.|13|TRBV7-9
ASSKSQIDSYGYT
>TRBJ2-1|.|15|TRBV20-1
SARVRGREVIYNEQF
>TRBJ2-7|large|11|TRBV20-1
SARDISAYEQY
>TRBJ1-2|.|12|TRBV2
ASSETGTGYGYT
>TRBJ2-1|.|13|TRBV2
ASLSSGRNSNEQF
>TRBJ2-2|.|17|TRBV15
ATSRDRLLAGTNTGELF
>TRBJ1-6|.|11|TRBV20-1
SVGTGIISPLH
>TRBJ1-2|.|12|TRBV20-1
SARDHGVSYGYT
>TRBJ2-5|.|12|TRBV12-3/TRBV12-4
ASTSRTGVETQY
>TRBJ1-5|.|10|TRBV7-9
ASSLGDQPQH
>TRBJ1-1|.|14|TRBV7-3
ASSLRPANVNTEAF
>TRBJ2-3|once|15|TRBV4-3
ASSQALIGGAGATQY
>TRBJ1-1|.|9|TRBV20-1
SAREETEAF
>TRBJ2-7|.|9|TRBV20-1
SVQRRYEQY
>TRBJ1-6|.|12|TRBV6-1
ASSPGQHNSPLH
>TRBJ1-2|few|10|TRBV20-1
SLDSVKDGYT
>TRBJ1-5|medium-sized|11|TRBV10-3
AISGGGNQPQH
>TRBJ1-5|few|14|TRBV19
ASSPLGTGARRPQH
>TRBJ2-7|.|13|TRBV4-1
ASSQASQGNYEQY